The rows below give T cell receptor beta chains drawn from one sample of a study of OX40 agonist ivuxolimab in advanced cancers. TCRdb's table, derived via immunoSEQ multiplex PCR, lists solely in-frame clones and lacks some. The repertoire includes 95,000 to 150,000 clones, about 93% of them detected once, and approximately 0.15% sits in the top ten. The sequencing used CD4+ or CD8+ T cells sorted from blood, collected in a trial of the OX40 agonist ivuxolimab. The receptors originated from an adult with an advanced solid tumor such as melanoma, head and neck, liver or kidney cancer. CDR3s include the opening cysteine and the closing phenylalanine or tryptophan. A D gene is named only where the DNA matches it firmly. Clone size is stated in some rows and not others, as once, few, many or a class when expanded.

DNA: TGTGCCAGCAGTTACCACCTGGGACAGGAACACTATGGCTACACCTTC; CDR3: CASSYHLGQEHYGYTF; size: .; D: TRBD1; J: TRBJ1-2; V: TRBV6-6
DNA: TGTGCCAGCAGCCGCCAGGGGGTGTACGAGCAGTACTTC; CDR3: CASSRQGVYEQYF; size: once; D: TRBD1; J: TRBJ2-7; V: TRBV5-4
DNA: TGTGCCAGCTCACCCCGACAGGGAAGCACAGATACGCAGTATTTT; CDR3: CASSPRQGSTDTQYF; size: .; D: TRBD1; J: TRBJ2-3; V: TRBV18
DNA: TGTGCCAGCACTTTTTCGGACAGGGTCGACTATGGCTACACCTTC; CDR3: CASTFSDRVDYGYTF; size: .; D: TRBD1; J: TRBJ1-2; V: TRBV27
DNA: TGTGCCAGCGGGACAGGGGACCGGGAGCAGTACTTC; CDR3: CASGTGDREQYF; size: .; D: TRBD1; J: TRBJ2-7; V: TRBV2
DNA: TGTGCCAGCAAGGGGGGATTGGGCGCGAACACCGGGGAGCTGTTTTTT; CDR3: CASKGGLGANTGELFF; size: .; D: .; J: TRBJ2-2; V: TRBV27
DNA: TGTGCCAGCTTCCGTGGACAGGGTGGAGGCTACACCTTC; CDR3: CASFRGQGGGYTF; size: .; D: TRBD1; J: TRBJ1-2; V: TRBV6-6
DNA: TGTGCCAGCAGCAGGGAAGGGCACACTGAAGCTTTCTTT; CDR3: CASSREGHTEAFF; size: .; D: .; J: TRBJ1-1; V: TRBV7-2
DNA: TGTGCCAGTAGGACCCTGGCCAGCCTTAACTATGGCTACACCTTC; CDR3: CASRTLASLNYGYTF; size: .; D: .; J: TRBJ1-2; V: TRBV19
DNA: TGTGCCAGCAGCTGGAGAGGGGGCTTGCAGCCCCAGCATTTT; CDR3: CASSWRGGLQPQHF; size: .; D: TRBD1; J: TRBJ1-5; V: TRBV7-2
DNA: TGCGCCAGCAGCTTGACAGCCCAGAACACTGAAGCTTTCTTT; CDR3: CASSLTAQNTEAFF; size: .; D: .; J: TRBJ1-1; V: TRBV5-1
DNA: TGTGCCAGTAGTAGAGCGGGCGGTGAGCAGTTCTTC; CDR3: CASSRAGGEQFF; size: once; D: .; J: TRBJ2-1; V: TRBV19
DNA: TGTGCCAATCGACAGGAGAGCACAGATACGCAGTATTTT; CDR3: CANRQESTDTQYF; size: .; D: .; J: TRBJ2-3; V: TRBV10-3
DNA: TGTGCCAGCAGTCCCGGATTGGAAAAACTGTTTTTT; CDR3: CASSPGLEKLFF; size: .; D: .; J: TRBJ1-4; V: TRBV6-5
DNA: TGTGCCAGCAGGTACCAGGCCCCCGGGCCCCAGCATTTT; CDR3: CASRYQAPGPQHF; size: .; D: .; J: TRBJ1-5; V: TRBV6-6
DNA: TGTGCCAGCAGCCTCAGAGACTACTACGAGCAGTACTTC; CDR3: CASSLRDYYEQYF; size: .; D: .; J: TRBJ2-7; V: TRBV9
DNA: TGTGCCAGCAGTTCCGGACAAGGGGATCAGCCCCAGCATTTT; CDR3: CASSSGQGDQPQHF; size: .; D: .; J: TRBJ1-5; V: TRBV28
DNA: TGTGCCAGCAGTGACACCCTGACTAGTAGTAAGTTCTTC; CDR3: CASSDTLTSSKFF; size: .; D: .; J: TRBJ2-1; V: TRBV6-4
DNA: TGTGCCAGCATCTCCGACTTCGGACAGAGCTCCTACGAGCAGTACTTC; CDR3: CASISDFGQSSYEQYF; size: .; D: .; J: TRBJ2-7; V: TRBV6-6
DNA: TGTGCCAGCAGTGAAGCCAGAGGTGGCGGCTACACCTTC; CDR3: CASSEARGGGYTF; size: .; D: .; J: TRBJ1-2; V: TRBV2
DNA: TGTGCCAGCAGCTTAGGGACGGGCAATCAGCCCCAGCATTTT; CDR3: CASSLGTGNQPQHF; size: .; D: .; J: TRBJ1-5; V: TRBV7-2
DNA: TGTGCCAGCAGGCCGACAACCGCGACGAACACTGAAGCTTTCTTT; CDR3: CASRPTTATNTEAFF; size: .; D: .; J: TRBJ1-1; V: TRBV7-2